These 2 T cell receptor beta chains were sequenced from one sample in a study of metastatic and nonmetastatic thyroid tumors (dated by TCRdb to 2018 to 2020). No treatment had been received by any patient before thyroid surgery. Libraries came from PCR. Sequencing took place on an Illumina HiSeq 4000. TCRdb redid the processing of the public reads, applying fastp at Q25 and MiXCR, and retained in-frame beta chains. The sample table shows tens of thousands of clones, and around 21% are seen once. 3.8% of the sample is in the top ten clones. Sample: blood. These receptors originate from a male donor with papillary thyroid cancer or a benign thyroid nodule (not recorded which). Some clones in this sample may be carry-over from other donors' samples.

This clone has a handful of counts. The sample holds other DNA sequences that translate to the same CDR3. This rearrangement joins TRBV10-3 to TRBJ2-7, with TRBD2 identical over 9 bases. Germline CDR1 and CDR2: ENHRY and SYGVKD. The CDR3 spans 17 residues. The V gene end was trimmed by 6 bases and the J gene end by 2 bases; junction bases not matched to a gene: 14. The CDR3 loop reads CAISTTTGGRAPYEQYF. CDR3 DNA: TGTGCCATCAGCACAACCACCGGCGGGAGGGCCCCCTACGAGCAGTACTTC.

This clone occurred many times. The chain has TRBV11-3 and TRBJ2-3, with D hard to call. CDR3 length equals 14 residues. Trimming took 1 base from V and 0 from J, leaving 5 bases between them. The germline V gene has CDR1 SGHNT and CDR2 YENEEA. The CDR3 DNA reads TGTGCCAGCAGCTTAGGGCGCAGCACAGATACGCAGTATTTT. Its translation is CASSLGRSTDTQYF.